This TCR beta chain comes out of a study of blood T cell repertoires in COVID-19. About the study: Samples of COVID-19 (acute and convalescent) were obtained from the United States, Italy and Spain. T cells, B-cell-depleted T cells, or PBMCs supplied cDNA or gDNA.

Sequencing was performed with immunoSEQ multiplex PCR; in TCRdb, only in-frame clones are kept and a portion is missing. The sample carries approximately 120,000 clones, roughly 90% recorded once. This CDR3 is 17 amino acids long. The germline gives CDR1 MNHEY, CDR2 SVGEGT. The V and J ends lost 2 bases and 1 base, in that order; junction bases with no gene match: 10. This clonotype was sampled from a human donor with acute or convalescent COVID-19. The donor label of this sample is uncertain. V usage is TRBV6-2 or TRBV6-3 and J usage is TRBJ2-5; 7 nucleotides agree with TRBD2. The sample taken for sequencing was peripheral blood. The CDR3 nucleotides are TGTGCCAGCAGTTACGGAGACGGCGGGAGACCCCAAGAGACCCAGTACTTC. Protein sequence: CASSYGDGGRPQETQYF.